The 26 T cell receptor beta chains given below trace back to one sample, sequenced in a study of cytomegalovirus exposure and HLA in healthy donors. The study ran its PCR with 60 Vbeta and 13 Jbeta primers. Some clones are missing from TCRdb's copy, which holds only in-frame ones; the method was immunoSEQ multiplex PCR. The sample contains about 150,000 clones, more than 75% of which appear only once. Material for sequencing was PBMCs. The receptors were sampled from a woman aged 35 to 49 in good health and CMV-seropositive.

The gene calls are TRBV21-1 and TRBJ2-7; TRBD2 reflects the table's D call only, with no check against the DNA. TRBV21-1 is designated a pseudogene. The CDR3 is made up of 18 amino acids. The CDR3 spells CASSKAASGRPSGREQYF. The CDR3 bases are TGTGCCAGCAGCAAAGCGGCTAGCGGGAGGCCTAGCGGTCGCGAGCAGTACTTC.

CDR3 DNA sequence: TGTGCCAGCAGCCATCAGGGGTTGGGAAACACCATATATTTT. Translation gives CASSHQGLGNTIYF. The rearrangement joins TRBV14 to TRBJ1-3; possible D gene TRBD1, 6 bases. The CDR3 length is 14 residues. V shed 3 bases and J shed 4 bases, with 10 bases lying between them. The germline V gene has CDR1 SGHDN and CDR2 FVKESK.

The V call is TRBV6-1, the J call TRBJ2-3; D is possibly TRBD2 (5 bases). V was cut by 5 bases and J by 6 bases, with 18 bases left in between. The CDR3 extends over 15 amino acids. Germline values: CDR1 MNHNS, CDR2 SASEGT. The DNA for the CDR3 is TGTGCCAGCAGTCATAGCGATTCCGAAAGGGATACGCAGTATTTT. Encoded protein: CASSHSDSERDTQYF.

This chain joins TRBV19 and TRBJ2-7; TRBD1 matches 10 bases. CDR1 is LNHDA, CDR2 SQIVND, per germline (reference sequence). There are 14 residues in the CDR3. V lost 6 bases to trimming and J lost 3 bases; unmatched junction nucleotides: 5. This CDR3 is CASSIGTGDYEQYF. In DNA, the CDR3 is TGTGCCAGTAGCATCGGGACAGGGGACTACGAGCAGTACTTC.

This chain connects TRBV7-7 to TRBJ1-2, with 7 bases lining up with TRBD1. Trimming cost V 7 bases and J 5 bases; bases outside gene matches: 19. The CDR3 spans 17 residues. Germline V lookup: CDR1 SSHAT, CDR2 FNYEAQ (reference sequence). The CDR3 protein is CASNPLVQGDSNYGYTF. As DNA, the CDR3 is TGTGCCAGCAACCCCTTGGTCCAGGGGGACTCGAATTATGGCTACACCTTC.

The gene calls are TRBV19 and TRBJ2-5; 9 bases align to TRBD2. The germline CDR1 and CDR2 sequences are LNHDA and SQIVND (reference sequence). V lost 3 bases and J lost 5; bases outside the gene matches: 1. The CDR3 runs to 13 residues. In DNA form, the CDR3 reads TGTGCCAGTAGTATCGGACTAGCGGAGACCCAGTACTTC. Translation: CASSIGLAETQYF.

The rearrangement links TRBV30 to TRBJ2-1, with 10 bases identical to TRBD2. V shed 0 bases, J shed 4 bases, and the junction held 9 bases outside the gene matches. The CDR3 length is 17 residues. From germline, CDR1 is GTSNPN and CDR2 SVGIG (reference sequence). The DNA for the CDR3 is TGTGCCTGGAGTGTCCGAGCTCTAGCGGGGGCATACAATGAGCAGTTCTTC. Translated, it gives CAWSVRALAGAYNEQFF.

The genes are TRBV27 and TRBJ2-3; D might be TRBD1 (6 bases). Trimming took 4 bases from V and 2 from J, leaving 13 bases between them. From germline, CDR1 is MNHEY and CDR2 SMNVEV (reference sequence). The CDR3 contains 15 residues. In DNA, the CDR3 is TGTGCCAGCAGTTCTCACAGGGTGACCACAGATACGCAGTATTTT. Protein: CASSSHRVTTDTQYF.

This clone appeared a single time. This chain links TRBV7-9 with TRBJ2-4; 11 bases fit TRBD2. The CDR3 is made up of 17 amino acids. In germline, CDR1 is SEHNR, CDR2 FQNEAQ (reference sequence). With 4 bases clipped from V and 3 bases from J, the junction kept 8 bases outside the gene matches. CDR3 nucleotide sequence: TGTGCCAGCAGCTATACTAGCGGGAGAATGAGCAAAAACATTCAGTACTTC. This translates into CASSYTSGRMSKNIQYF.

J is TRBJ2-7 and V is TRBV19; possibly TRBD1 for D (6 bases). The germline V gene has CDR1 LNHDA and CDR2 SQIVND (reference sequence). The germline V and J ends were trimmed by 7 bases and 2 bases, with 15 bases remaining between them. The CDR3 sequence is 14 residues long. CDR3 in amino acids: CASTLGAGAYEQYF. CDR3 DNA: TGTGCCAGTACCCTGGGGGCAGGGGCCTACGAGCAGTACTTC. Using reference TRBV19 and TRBJ2-7 for the parts outside the CDR3, the full variable domain is DGGITQSPKYLFRKEGQNVTLSCEQNLNHDAMYWYRQDPGQGLRLIYYSQIVNDFQKGDIAEGYSVSREKKESFPLTVTSAQKNPTAFYLCASTLGAGAYEQYFGPGTRLTVT.

V usage is TRBV5-1 and J usage is TRBJ2-5, with D tentatively TRBD2 (5 bases). CDR3 size: 15 residues. The V gene lost 0 bases and the J gene lost 5 bases, with 14 bases spanning the gap. Germline V gene sequence: CDR1 SGHRS, CDR2 YFSETQ. CDR3 protein: CASSLGASPTETQYF. CDR3 coding DNA: TGCGCCAGCAGCTTGGGGGCTAGCCCGACGGAGACCCAGTACTTC.

This clone was seen once. This chain connects TRBV5-8 to TRBJ2-1; 14 positions match TRBD2. V lost 5 bases and J lost 0; bases outside the gene matches: 13. The length of the CDR3 is 20 residues. Germline V gene lookup returns CDR1 SGHTS and CDR2 YDEGEE. The chain's CDR3 is CASRVSRGLAGGISYNEQFF. Here the CDR3 DNA reads TGTGCCAGCAGGGTTTCAAGAGGACTAGCGGGAGGTATCTCCTACAATGAGCAGTTCTTC.

The rearrangement joins TRBV5-8 to TRBJ2-1; D perhaps matches TRBD1 (6 bases). The ends were cut back, 10 bases at V and 6 bases at J, with 17 bases in the middle. Per the germline V gene, CDR1 is SGHTS and CDR2 is YDEGEE. The CDR3 covers 13 residues. This CDR3 is CAQERGYSNEQFF. The CDR3 DNA sequence: TGTGCCCAAGAAAGGGGGTACTCCAATGAGCAGTTCTTC.

This chain connects TRBV11-2 to TRBJ2-1, with a tentative D call TRBD2 (6 bases). Trimming stripped 5 bases from V and 7 bases from J, with 18 bases between. The germline V gene has CDR1 SGHAT and CDR2 FQNNGV. This CDR3 has 15 residues. CDR3 residues: CASSPPRSRGNEQFF. In DNA form, the CDR3 reads TGTGCCAGCAGCCCCCCACGTTCCCGGGGGAATGAGCAGTTCTTC.

V and J are TRBV6-1 and TRBJ2-1; tentative D call: TRBD2 (6 bases). The CDR3 is made up of 14 amino acids. Germline V gene sequence: CDR1 MNHNS, CDR2 SASEGT. V shed 4 bases and J shed 6 bases, with 13 bases lying between them. CDR3 DNA sequence: TGTGCCAGCAGTGTCGGACTATCTGGCAATGAGCAGTTCTTC. Residues: CASSVGLSGNEQFF.

The count of this clone is one. Sequence at one end of the junction differs from germline and may be a read error. The gene calls are TRBV7-6 and TRBJ1-5; possible D gene TRBD1, 6 bases. Looked up from germline, CDR1 is SGHVS and CDR2 is FNYEAQ. This CDR3 comprises 14 residues. CDR3 sequence reads: CASSLAGDNQPQHF. As DNA, the CDR3 is TGTGCCAGCAGCCTAGCAGGGGACAATCAGCCCCAGCATTTT. Variable domain in full (rest from reference TRBV7-6 and TRBJ1-5): GAGVSQSPRYKVTKRGQDVALRCDPISGHVSLYWYRQALGQGPEFLTYFNYEAQQDKSGLPNDRFSAERPEGSISTLTIQRTEQRDSAMYRCASSLAGDNQPQHFGDGTRLSIL.

The rearrangement joins TRBV6-6 to TRBJ2-3; D may be TRBD2 (5 bases). V was pared by 4 bases and J by 4 bases, with 15 bases between. The CDR3 length is 15 residues. Germline V CDR1 and CDR2: MNHNY, SVGAGI (reference sequence). CDR3 residues: CASSFASLNADTQYF. In nucleotides, the CDR3 is TGTGCCAGCAGTTTCGCTAGCCTTAATGCAGATACGCAGTATTTT.

The gene calls are TRBV11-2 and TRBJ2-7, with D tentatively TRBD2 (6 bases). Deletions cut 4 bases from V and 7 bases from J, with 14 bases between. This CDR3 comprises 13 residues. The V gene's germline CDR1 is SGHAT and CDR2 FQNNGV. The CDR3 is CASSSAGLREQYF. CDR3 DNA sequence: TGTGCCAGCAGCTCCGCGGGGTTGAGGGAGCAGTACTTC.

This clone appeared a few times. The genes are TRBV5-1 and TRBJ2-2; 8 bases match TRBD1. Germline V gene data show CDR1 as SGHRS and CDR2 as YFSETQ. Losses at the gene ends were 0 bases for V and 4 bases for J; bases not matched to a gene: 5. CDR3 length: 16 amino acids. The CDR3 DNA reads as TGCGCCAGCAGCTTGGCCGGACAGGGTGGCACCGGGGAGCTGTTTTTT. Its protein is CASSLAGQGGTGELFF.

The chain has TRBV29-1 and TRBJ2-1; 12 positions match TRBD2. The length of the CDR3 is 15 residues. Per germline, CDR1 SQVTM and CDR2 ANQGSEA. V dropped 4 bases and J dropped 8; count of bases not matched to a gene: 9. Here the CDR3 DNA reads TGCAGCGTTGGTCTAGCGGGAGGGCGCCCTGATGAGCAGTTCTTC. The encoded protein is CSVGLAGGRPDEQFF.

The J gene is TRBJ2-7, the V gene TRBV13; TRBD2 is a possible D gene (6 bases). CDR3 size: 15 residues. Germline CDR1 reads PRHDT; CDR2 reads FYEKMQ (reference sequence). Trimming stripped 5 bases from V and 6 bases from J, with 20 bases between. CDR3 region: CASSLRTSMGGEQYF. CDR3 nucleotides: TGTGCCAGCAGCCTTCGGACTTCTATGGGGGGCGAGCAGTACTTC.

The chain recombines TRBV6-5 with TRBJ2-7; the D is unclear. This CDR3 spans 14 amino acids. CDR1 MNHEY and CDR2 SVGAGI come from the germline V gene. The V gene lost 0 bases and the J gene lost 0 bases, with 6 bases spanning the gap. The CDR3 spells CASSYSRTSYEQYF. CDR3 DNA: TGTGCCAGCAGTTACTCGAGAACCTCCTACGAGCAGTACTTC.

V gene TRBV19 combines with J gene TRBJ2-7; TRBD1 matches 9 bases. The CDR3 runs to 12 residues. Losses at the gene ends were 9 bases for V and 5 bases for J; bases not matched to a gene: 5. CDR1 is LNHDA, CDR2 SQIVND, per germline (reference sequence). The CDR3 is CASGTGWDEQYF. The CDR3 nucleotides are TGTGCCAGCGGGACAGGGTGGGACGAGCAGTACTTC.

The chain combines TRBV9 with TRBJ2-7; 7 bases are a match to TRBD2. Losses at the gene ends were 3 bases for V and 2 bases for J; bases not matched to a gene: 11. CDR1 and CDR2 from the germline V gene are SGDLS and YYNGEE. The CDR3 consists of 16 residues. The CDR3 reads CASSAGRWEGAYEQYF. DNA for the CDR3: TGTGCCAGCAGCGCAGGAAGATGGGAGGGCGCCTACGAGCAGTACTTC.

The gene calls are TRBV5-1 and TRBJ2-2; no definite D call. Germline V gene sequence: CDR1 SGHRS, CDR2 YFSETQ. V lost 0 bases and J 6 bases, leaving 27 bases between the germline ends. The CDR3 contains 20 residues. CDR3 loop: CASSLGPGLVQESSSGELFF. As DNA, the CDR3 is TGCGCCAGCAGCTTGGGACCCGGCCTCGTCCAGGAAAGTTCCTCCGGGGAGCTGTTTTTT.

This chain links TRBV6-6 with TRBJ1-5; D not resolved. V lost 5 bases to trimming and J lost 4 bases, with 15 bases between them. Germline CDR1 MNHNY, CDR2 SVGAGI (reference sequence). The CDR3 contains 15 residues. CDR3 DNA: TGTGCCAGCAGTAACCCGGGCGGGAAAAATCAGCCCCAGCATTTT. It yields the protein CASSNPGGKNQPQHF.